These T cell receptor beta chains were read from a single sample in a study of patients and donors after allogeneic stem cell transplantation. TCRdb re-analysed the RT-PCR reads in MiXCR, keeping a single row per CDR3 protein. The sample gives about 70,000 distinct CDR3 sequences, around 27% of which show up once; about 30% is in the top ten. Source material: blood, either unsorted or a sorted T cell fraction (not recorded which). The receptor source for this set is a human donor who was either an allogeneic HSCT recipient or a stem cell or donor lymphocyte infusion donor (not recorded which). It is not recorded whose cells these are; they may come from a transplant donor. Each CDR3 is given without its conserved first and last residue.

V,J,CDR3
TRBV2,TRBJ2-5,ASSESRAAETQY
TRBV7-3,TRBJ2-2,ASSHGTTNTGELF
TRBV7-9,TRBJ2-5,ASSRQGSTQY
TRBV4-3,TRBJ2-1,ASSPGQGFNLNEQF
TRBV15,TRBJ2-5,VSSEGTQY
TRBV11-2,TRBJ2-1,ASSTGGTASEQF
TRBV5-5,TRBJ1-1,ASSLGTGARNTEAF
TRBV5-1,TRBJ2-2,ASSLHRGAGELF
TRBV3-1,TRBJ2-1,ASSPSFSAGTGPHNEQF
TRBV5-1,TRBJ2-1,ASSFLGQGMNEQF
TRBV27,TRBJ2-1,ASSHGQEFGNEQF
TRBV2,TRBJ2-3,ASSEYRRTTDTQY
TRBV5-5,TRBJ2-1,ASDASSGGQF
TRBV5-1,TRBJ2-1,ASSTLTGAYNEQF
TRBV4-1,TRBJ1-1,ASSQEFSNTEAF
TRBV21-1,TRBJ1-2,ASSKGLFGDLYGYT
TRBV5-1,TRBJ2-2,ASSLAERGNTGELF
TRBV27,TRBJ2-2,TSKGWAANTGELF
TRBV4-3,TRBJ2-3,ASSLSHDTQY
TRBV12-3/TRBV12-4,TRBJ2-7,ASNGGHLYEQY
TRBV4-3,TRBJ1-3,ASSQNRGPGNTIY
TRBV6-2/TRBV6-3,TRBJ2-5,ASSYSNPFRQETQY
TRBV5-1,TRBJ2-2,ASSLAIVTGELF
TRBV7-2,TRBJ2-1,ASSLATNSRNEQF
TRBV5-1,TRBJ2-1,ASSLTSGVSREQF
TRBV12-3/TRBV12-4,TRBJ2-7,ASSLGLGKY
TRBV28,TRBJ1-2,ASAGGYGYT
TRBV7-9,TRBJ1-2,ASSPRDYGYT
TRBV21-1,TRBJ1-2,ASSKDLGQGGYGYT
TRBV7-3,TRBJ2-2,ASGEGFNTGELF